This paragraph reports one TCR beta chain. Germline lookup yields CDR1 SGHVS and CDR2 FQNEAQ. CDR3 length: 14 residues. The V end was cut by 9 bases, the J end by 1 base, with 15 bases between. TCRdb used MiXCR to reprocess the 5' RACE reads, holding one entry per CDR3 protein. This table holds about 340,000 distinct CDR3 sequences, approximately 4% found once. This record belongs to a study of T cells after yellow fever vaccination. The chain joins TRBV7-8 to TRBJ1-1; no clear D gene. The receptor comes from a man between 18 and 29 years old who received the YFV17D yellow fever vaccine. The starting material was PBMCs, obtained 5 days after the yellow fever booster vaccination. CDR3 DNA sequence: TGTGCCAGTTTCGGGGTGGGTCGGAACACTGAAGCTTTCTTT. This encodes CASFGVGRNTEAFF.